This T cell receptor beta chain was obtained from a study of T cell clonotyping in hematopoietic cell transplantation (dated by TCRdb to the early 2020s). For the study in its entirety: The study collected 130 to 150 blood samples from about 40 consecutive transplant recipients and their related donors. Patient recruitment ran from late 2015 to January 2017, and follow-up continued until September 2020 or death.

With respect to this clone: The antigen it recognizes is unknown. No per-base quality is available; no much larger clone lies one base away.

General study outcomes and caveats: A decrease in recipient TCR diversity was observed after transplant, and a progressive increase in pathologically expanded clonotypes was seen from day 30 to day 180. The sample size was limited, and because cells were not sorted, the contributions of CD4 and CD8 repertoires could not be separated. Inverse Simpson Index values from donors and from recipients before transplant predicted broader TCR repertoire diversity after transplant. Recipient repertoires showed only a small fraction of overlap with donor repertoires, and over 97% appeared de novo at the given depth.

The immunoSEQ assay, a bias-controlled multiplex PCR with V- and J-specific primers, was used to amplify TCR beta CDR3 regions from genomic DNA. A proprietary barcode and Illumina adapter sequences were added to the CDR3 amplicons in a second PCR step. CDR3 libraries were sequenced on an Illumina MiSeq instrument. The study's processing was this. Export and quality control were done with immunoSEQ Analyzer 3.0, while downstream analyses used R Bioconductor and Immunarch. Only productive rearrangements within the normalized downsampled data set were used in the calculation of repertoire metrics. Pathologically expanded clonotypes were defined as those larger than 5 templates in the normalized cohort. Repertoire diversity was measured with the Inverse Simpson Index. CMV-specificity analyses were carried out on the non-normalized data set to capture all clonotypes. Here the immuneACCESS table is served through TCRdb, limited to in-frame sequences with V and J called. Missing clones are a known gap in these copies; in checked studies unresolved V genes cover under half, and the rest lacks a known reason. The D gene and trimming were derived from the DNA, and the V and J assignments and clone size from that table. In this sample the table shows approximately 4,600 clones, 60% to 80% of which occur a single time. Together, the top ten hold around 30% of the sample.

The time point label on this specimen signifies: 100 days after allo-HCT. Blood from recipients was drawn roughly 28 days before transplant, then again at days 30, 100 and 180 after transplant. Nuclei Lysis Solution was used to extract genomic DNA from fresh or cryopreserved unfractionated peripheral blood mononuclear cells. Relative to germline, V is 4 bases shorter and J is 8 bases shorter, with 16 bases between their ends. CDR3 length: 14 amino acids, cysteine to phenylalanine. Only the CDR3 portion is preserved as DNA: 42 bases, with reading frame beginning at the first base. From a lookup of the germline V gene, CDR1 and CDR2 are SGHRS and YFSETQ.

This TCR derives from a female patient between 50 and 59 years old who had an allogeneic stem cell transplant from an unrelated donor, so the T cells may come from the graft donor. Some clones in this sample may be carry-over from other donors' samples. The starting material was peripheral blood mononuclear cells, obtained 100 days after allogeneic stem cell transplant. The chain is assembled from TRBV5-1 and TRBJ1-5, with no D gene named confidently. The DNA sequence follows: TGCGCCAGCAGCCCCGACCAGAGAGACAAGCCCCAGCATTTT. Its coded protein is CASSPDQRDKPQHF.